The subject of this entry is one TCR beta chain. What it recognizes is unknown. Method: immunoSEQ multiplex PCR; TCRdb's copy keeps in-frame clones and lacks some. The data contain about 120,000 clones, 70% to 90% of them singletons. These data are taken from a study of T cell responses to AZD1222 COVID-19 vaccine. Notes on the study in general: In all cases, repertoires were sampled only after the peak T cell response. Of spike-specific TCRs, nearly half reportedly target regions left unmutated in variants.

V was clipped by 7 bases and J by 4 bases, with 16 bases between them. Germline V gene sequence: CDR1 LNHDA, CDR2 SQIVND (reference sequence). This CDR3 has 14 amino acids. The chain carries TRBV19 and TRBJ1-1; TRBD1 might be the D (6 bases). The TCR comes from an adult in good health. Sample: peripheral blood, taken on day 0 of MenACWY control vaccination. The CDR3 DNA reads as TGTGCCAGTACCCAACAGGGCGGAGGCACTGAAGCTTTCTTT. As protein: CASTQQGGGTEAFF.